The clone carrying this TCR beta chain was recorded many times. Its specificity is not known. The CDR3 covers 13 residues. Trimming took 4 bases from V and 11 from J, leaving 16 bases between them. Germline CDR1 SGHVS, CDR2 FNYEAQ. Making use of molecular barcodes, quantitative 5'-RACE generated TCR beta libraries. TCRdb used MiXCR to reprocess the 5' RACE reads, holding one entry per CDR3 protein. The sample holds about 160,000 distinct CDR3 sequences; around 16% are singletons and the top ten take 7.8%. This record comes from a study of CD8 T cells in ankylosing spondylitis. Points from the study as a whole: Reported data indicate significant enrichment of disease-linked clones within matched ankylosing spondylitis synovial fluid. Disease-linked clones proved CD8+ and comparatively uncommon in peripheral blood. Characteristic of ankylosing spondylitis blood, it appeared, was a TCR beta motif comprising about eight highly homologous variants.

This TCR derives from a male donor with ankylosing spondylitis or in good health (not recorded which). The specimen was blood, either unsorted or a sorted T cell fraction (not recorded which). The J gene is TRBJ2-3, the V gene TRBV7-6, with D unclear. Here the CDR3 reads CASSSQSLKGQYF. CDR3 bases: TGTGCCAGCAGCTCCCAATCTCTGAAGGGGCAGTATTTT.